This T cell receptor beta chain was recovered during a study of post-analysis software for immune sequencing data. Study-level background: Multiple sclerosis in the patients followed relapsing-remitting, secondary progressive and progressive-relapsing courses.

Overall study results and limits: TRBV segments more frequent in patients than in controls numbered five and included TRBV5-6, TRBV5-1 and TRBV20-1. Normalized Chao1 diversity was significantly reduced in patients versus controls. Same-batch preparations were strongly co-clustered by F measure.

This clonotype was observed a handful of times. The antigen remains undetermined. The CDR3 spans 16 residues. Trimming took 0 bases from V and 6 from J, leaving 19 bases between them. CDR1 SGHNT and CDR2 YYREEE come from the germline V gene (reference sequence). Carried by the TCR beta cDNA libraries were unique molecular identifiers. cDNA molecules numbering roughly 500,000 came from approximately 1 to 10 million T cells. TCRdb analysed the PCR reads with MiXCR anew, one entry per CDR3 protein. This sample has about 430,000 distinct CDR3 sequences, with less than 40% found just once. The receptor was derived from a girl aged 2-9 years with multiple sclerosis. Source material: blood. V usage is TRBV5-4 and J usage is TRBJ2-7; no clear D. This CDR3 is CASSLGRRKNGFEQYF. In DNA, the CDR3 is TGTGCCAGCAGCTTGGGACGCAGAAAGAACGGGTTCGAGCAGTACTTC.